This TCR beta chain was documented in a study of blood T cell repertoires in COVID-19. Data came from immunoSEQ multiplex PCR; TCRdb stores just in-frame clones and leaves some out. Of approximately 250,000 clones listed, roughly 90% were seen once; the top ten hold around 2%. The junction had 8 bases not matched to a gene; V was cut back by 2 bases and J by 5 bases. This CDR3 region has 16 residues. The germline V gene has CDR1 SGHRS and CDR2 YFSETQ. The sample was peripheral blood. The J gene is TRBJ2-5, the V gene TRBV5-1; TRBD2 aligns across 11 bases. The TCR sequence derives from a man between 25 and 39 years old who had recovered from COVID-19. CDR3 sequence reads: CASSLTSGGTLETQYF. The DNA for the CDR3 is TGCGCCAGCAGCTTAACTAGCGGGGGAACATTGGAGACCCAGTACTTC.